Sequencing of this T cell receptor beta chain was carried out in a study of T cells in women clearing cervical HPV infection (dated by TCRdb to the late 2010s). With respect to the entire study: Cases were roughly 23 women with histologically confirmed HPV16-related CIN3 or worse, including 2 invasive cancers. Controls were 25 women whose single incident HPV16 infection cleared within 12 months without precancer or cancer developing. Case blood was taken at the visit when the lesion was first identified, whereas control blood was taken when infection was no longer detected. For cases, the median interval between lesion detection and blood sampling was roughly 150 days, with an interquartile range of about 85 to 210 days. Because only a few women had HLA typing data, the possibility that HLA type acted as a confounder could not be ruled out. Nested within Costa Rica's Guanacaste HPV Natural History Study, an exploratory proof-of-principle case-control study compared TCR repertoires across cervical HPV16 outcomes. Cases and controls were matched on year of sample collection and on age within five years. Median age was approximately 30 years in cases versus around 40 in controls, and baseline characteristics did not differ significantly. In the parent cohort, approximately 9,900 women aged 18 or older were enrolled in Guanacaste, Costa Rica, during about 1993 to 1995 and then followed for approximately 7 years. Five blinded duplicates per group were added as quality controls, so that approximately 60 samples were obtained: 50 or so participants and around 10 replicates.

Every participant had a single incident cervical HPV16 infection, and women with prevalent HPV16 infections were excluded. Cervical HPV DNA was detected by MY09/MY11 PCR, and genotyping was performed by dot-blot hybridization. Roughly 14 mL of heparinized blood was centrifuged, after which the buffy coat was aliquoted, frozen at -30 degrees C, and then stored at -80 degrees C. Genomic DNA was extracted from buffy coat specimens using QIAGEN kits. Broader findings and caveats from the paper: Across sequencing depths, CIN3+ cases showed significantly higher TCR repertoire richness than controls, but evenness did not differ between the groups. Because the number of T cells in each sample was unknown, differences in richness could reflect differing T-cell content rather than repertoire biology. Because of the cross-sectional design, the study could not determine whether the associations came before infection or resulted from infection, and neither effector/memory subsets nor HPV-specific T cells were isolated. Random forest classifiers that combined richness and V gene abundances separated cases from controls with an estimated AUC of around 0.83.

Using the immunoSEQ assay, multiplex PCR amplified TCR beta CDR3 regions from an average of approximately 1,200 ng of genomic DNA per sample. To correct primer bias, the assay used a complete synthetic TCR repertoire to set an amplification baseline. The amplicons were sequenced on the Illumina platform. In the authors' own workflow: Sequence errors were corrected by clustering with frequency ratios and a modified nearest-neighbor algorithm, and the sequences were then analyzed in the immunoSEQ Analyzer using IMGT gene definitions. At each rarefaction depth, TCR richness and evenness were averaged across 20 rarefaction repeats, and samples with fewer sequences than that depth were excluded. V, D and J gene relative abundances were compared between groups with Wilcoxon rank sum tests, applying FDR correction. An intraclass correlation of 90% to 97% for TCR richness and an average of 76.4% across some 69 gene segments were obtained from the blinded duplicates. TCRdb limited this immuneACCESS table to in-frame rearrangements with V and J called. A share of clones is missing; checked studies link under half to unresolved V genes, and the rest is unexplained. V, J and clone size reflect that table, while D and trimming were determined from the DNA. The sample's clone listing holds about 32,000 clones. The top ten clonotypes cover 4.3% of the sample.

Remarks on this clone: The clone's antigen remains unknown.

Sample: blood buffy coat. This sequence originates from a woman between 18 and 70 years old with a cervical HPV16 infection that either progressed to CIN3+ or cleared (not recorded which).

The CDR3 protein sequence reads: CASRPDRGTGELFF. CDR3 bases read: TGCGCCAGCAGACCTGACAGGGGTACCGGGGAG. The rearrangement joined TRBV5-1 to TRBJ2-2; the central 8 bases match TRBD1. Read coverage stops 3 residues before the CDR3 terminus; the germline J gene supplies the remainder. The CDR3 runs 14 amino acids, cysteine and phenylalanine included. Of the CDR3's DNA, 33 bases were read; they are in frame from base 1. Via the germline V gene, CDR1 is SGHRS and CDR2 YFSETQ. V trim: 5 bases; J trim: 5 bases; unmatched bases: 5.